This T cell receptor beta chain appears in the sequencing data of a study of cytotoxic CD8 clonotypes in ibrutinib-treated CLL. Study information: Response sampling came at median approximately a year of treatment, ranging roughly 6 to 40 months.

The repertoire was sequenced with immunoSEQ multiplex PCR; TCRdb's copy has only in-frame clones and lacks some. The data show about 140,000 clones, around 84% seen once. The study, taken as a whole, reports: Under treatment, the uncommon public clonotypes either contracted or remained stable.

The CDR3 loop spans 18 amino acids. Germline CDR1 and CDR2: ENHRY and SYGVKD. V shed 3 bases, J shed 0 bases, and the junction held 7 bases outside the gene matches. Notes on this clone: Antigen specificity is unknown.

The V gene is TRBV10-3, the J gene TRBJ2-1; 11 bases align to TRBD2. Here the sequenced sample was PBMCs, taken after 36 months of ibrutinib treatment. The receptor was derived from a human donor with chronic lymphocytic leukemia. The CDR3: CAISEALAGGSSYNEQFF. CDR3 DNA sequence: TGTGCCATCAGTGAAGCCCTAGCGGGAGGTAGCTCCTACAATGAGCAGTTCTTC.